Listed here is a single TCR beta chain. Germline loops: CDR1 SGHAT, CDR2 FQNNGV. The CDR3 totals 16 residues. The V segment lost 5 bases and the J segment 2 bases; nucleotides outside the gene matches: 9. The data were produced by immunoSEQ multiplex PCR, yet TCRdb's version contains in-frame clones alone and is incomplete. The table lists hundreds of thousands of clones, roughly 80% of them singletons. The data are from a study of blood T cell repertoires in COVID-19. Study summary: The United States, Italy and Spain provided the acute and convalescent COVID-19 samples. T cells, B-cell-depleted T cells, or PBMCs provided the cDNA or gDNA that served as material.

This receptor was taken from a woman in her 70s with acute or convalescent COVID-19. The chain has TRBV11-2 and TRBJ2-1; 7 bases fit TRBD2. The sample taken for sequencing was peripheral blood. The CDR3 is CASSLQSGGAYNEQFF. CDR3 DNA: TGTGCCAGCAGCCTACAATCGGGGGGTGCCTACAATGAGCAGTTCTTC. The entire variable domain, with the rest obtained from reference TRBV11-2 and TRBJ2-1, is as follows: EAGVAQSPRYKIIEKRQSVAFWCNPISGHATLYWYQQILGQGPKLLIQFQNNGVVDDSQLPKDRFSAERLKGVDSTLKIQPAKLEDSAVYLCASSLQSGGAYNEQFFGPGTRLTVL.